This T cell receptor beta chain was captured in a study of blood T cell repertoires in COVID-19. This CDR3 is built from 14 residues. The V and J ends lost 4 bases and 1 base respectively, with 11 bases between them. Germline loops: CDR1 SGHRS, CDR2 YFSETQ. Under the authors' procedure: Reference gene primer amplification in the assay estimated nucleated cell counts. Sequencing was performed with immunoSEQ multiplex PCR; in TCRdb, only in-frame clones are kept and a portion is missing. V, J and clone size derive from that table, while D and trimming were established from the DNA sequence. The sample holds under 200,000 clones, 60% to 85% seen once.

The chain is built from TRBV5-1 and TRBJ1-1; D is unresolved. The sequence derives from a man between 70 and 80 years old with acute or convalescent COVID-19. Sequences were obtained from peripheral blood. CDR3 residues: CASSGGPPNTEAFF. The DNA of the CDR3 is TGCGCCAGCAGCGGCGGGCCACCGAACACTGAAGCTTTCTTT.